This T cell receptor beta chain was retrieved from a study of shared clonotypes between healthy human individuals. About this clone itself: This CDR3 is also generated by other DNA sequences in the sample.

Here immunoSEQ multiplex PCR was the method, and the copy in TCRdb shows in-frame clones only, minus some. The sample carries under 2,500,000 clones, nearly 97% recorded once. V lost 1 base, J lost 5 bases, and 5 bases lay in between. The CDR3 is 12 amino acids. Germline V CDR1 and CDR2: SEHNR, FQNEAQ (reference sequence). The sequence was obtained from a man younger than 35 in good health. Sequenced material: naive CD4+ T cells sorted from blood. Subset meaning: CD45RA+ positively selected. This chain links TRBV7-9 with TRBJ1-1; D not resolved. CDR3 amino acids: CASSLGETEAFF. DNA of the CDR3: TGTGCCAGCAGCTTAGGGGAAACTGAAGCTTTCTTT.